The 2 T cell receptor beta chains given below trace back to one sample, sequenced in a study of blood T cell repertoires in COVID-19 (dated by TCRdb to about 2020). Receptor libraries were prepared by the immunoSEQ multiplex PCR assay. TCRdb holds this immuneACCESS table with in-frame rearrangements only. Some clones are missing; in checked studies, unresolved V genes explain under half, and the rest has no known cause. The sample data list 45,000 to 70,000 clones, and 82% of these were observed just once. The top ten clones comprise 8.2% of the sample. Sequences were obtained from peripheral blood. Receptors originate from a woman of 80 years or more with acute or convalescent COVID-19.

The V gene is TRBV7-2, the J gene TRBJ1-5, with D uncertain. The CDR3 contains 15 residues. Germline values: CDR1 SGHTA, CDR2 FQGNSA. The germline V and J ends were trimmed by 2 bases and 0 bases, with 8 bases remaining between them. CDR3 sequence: CASSLFDNSNQPQHF. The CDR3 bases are TGTGCCAGCAGCTTATTCGACAATAGCAATCAGCCCCAGCATTTT.

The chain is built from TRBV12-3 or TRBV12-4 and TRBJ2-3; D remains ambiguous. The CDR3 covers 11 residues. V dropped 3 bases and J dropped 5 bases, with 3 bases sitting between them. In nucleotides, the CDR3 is TGTGCCAGCAGTTTTAGAGATACGCAGTATTTT. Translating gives CASSFRDTQYF.